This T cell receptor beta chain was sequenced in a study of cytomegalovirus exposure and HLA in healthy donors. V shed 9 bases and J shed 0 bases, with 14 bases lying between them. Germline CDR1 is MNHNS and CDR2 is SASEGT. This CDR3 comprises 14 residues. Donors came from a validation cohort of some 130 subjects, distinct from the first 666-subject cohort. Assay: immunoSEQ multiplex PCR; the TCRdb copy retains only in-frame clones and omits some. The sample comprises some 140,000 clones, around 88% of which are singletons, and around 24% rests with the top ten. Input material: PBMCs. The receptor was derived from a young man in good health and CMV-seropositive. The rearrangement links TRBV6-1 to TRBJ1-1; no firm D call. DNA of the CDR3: TGTGCCAGTTTCTTTGGCGGTTTGAACACTGAAGCTTTCTTT. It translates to CASFFGGLNTEAFF.